The 8 T cell receptor beta chains reported below all come from one sample, sequenced in a study of blood T cell repertoires in COVID-19. Libraries were prepared by immunoSEQ multiplex PCR; TCRdb keeps only in-frame clonotypes and omits some of them. The sample yields approximately 250,000 clones, nearly 90% seen once. The material sequenced was PBMCs or T cells enriched from blood (not recorded which). The origin of the receptors is a woman younger than 45 who had recovered from COVID-19.

J is TRBJ1-1 and V is TRBV30; D is possibly TRBD1 (5 bases). This CDR3 comprises 13 residues. Per the germline V gene, CDR1 is GTSNPN and CDR2 is SVGIG (reference sequence). V was cut by 0 bases and J by 4 bases, with 9 bases left in between. The CDR3 DNA reads as TGTGCCTGGAGTGTATCCGGGGGCACTGAAGCTTTCTTT. Translated, it gives CAWSVSGGTEAFF.

The chain employs TRBV28 and TRBJ2-3; D may be TRBD2 (5 bases). There are 15 residues in the CDR3. The germline V gene encodes CDR1 MDHEN and CDR2 SYDVKM. With 5 bases removed from V and 3 bases from J, the gap between germline ends came to 15 bases. The CDR3, as DNA: TGTGCCAGCAGTCCACGACTAATTAGAACAGATACGCAGTATTTT. It translates to CASSPRLIRTDTQYF.

This chain uses TRBV6-5 with TRBJ2-7; TRBD1 aligns across 9 bases. The CDR3 contains 12 residues. From germline, CDR1 is MNHEY and CDR2 SVGAGI. V was pared by 11 bases and J by 6 bases, with 8 bases of the junction left unmatched. CDR3 sequence (DNA): TGTGCCGGGGGGACAGGGATTCTCGAGCAGTACTTC. This translates into CAGGTGILEQYF.

The chain's CDR3 is CASSPQKRGGRDTQYF. CDR3 nucleotides: TGTGCCAGCAGCCCCCAGAAGCGGGGGGGGCGGGATACGCAGTATTTT. This chain connects TRBV7-8 to TRBJ2-3; 10 bases line up with TRBD2. Germline V gene sequence: CDR1 SGHVS, CDR2 FQNEAQ. Trimming at V came to 5 bases and at J to 6 bases, leaving 11 bases not matched to a gene. The CDR3 runs 16 residues. The entire variable domain, with the rest obtained from reference TRBV7-8 and TRBJ2-3, is as follows: GAGVSQSPRYKVAKRGQDVALRCDPISGHVSLFWYQQALGQGPEFLTYFQNEAQLDKSGLPSDRFFAERPEGSVSTLKIQRTQQEDSAVYLCASSPQKRGGRDTQYFGPGTRLTVL.

The chain has TRBV5-1 and TRBJ2-7, with D possibly TRBD1 on 6 matching bases. The CDR3 runs to 14 residues. The V end was cut by 4 bases, the J end by 3 bases, with 14 bases between. Germline-derived CDR1 and CDR2 are SGHRS and YFSETQ. The CDR3 bases are TGCGCCAGCAGCAAGATGGACAGTCACTACGAGCAGTACTTC. It yields the protein CASSKMDSHYEQYF.

The J gene is TRBJ1-1, the V gene TRBV30; possibly TRBD1 for D (5 bases). CDR1 is GTSNPN, CDR2 SVGIG, per germline (reference sequence). Trimming took 4 bases from V and 5 from J, leaving 14 bases between them. The CDR3 contains 13 residues. The CDR3 loop is CAWKTQGGTEAFF. The CDR3 coding sequence is TGTGCCTGGAAAACGCAGGGAGGTACTGAAGCTTTCTTT.

The J gene is TRBJ2-6, the V gene TRBV5-1; TRBD2 is a possible D gene (6 bases). Germline lookup yields CDR1 SGHRS and CDR2 YFSETQ. The CDR3 has 18 amino acids. The germline V and J ends were trimmed by 0 bases and 3 bases, with 16 bases remaining between them. CDR3 bases: TGCGCCAGCAGCTTGGTATCCCCCGGGAGAGATGGGGCCAACGTCCTGACTTTC. Translation gives CASSLVSPGRDGANVLTF.

This clone has more than one count but fewer than ten. The chain recombines TRBV28 with TRBJ1-2; D unclear. Looked up from germline, CDR1 is MDHEN and CDR2 is SYDVKM. V was pared by 3 bases and J by 1 base, with 9 bases between. This CDR3 comprises 14 residues. The chain's CDR3 is CASSLRAVNYGYTF. The CDR3 DNA reads as TGTGCCAGCAGTTTGCGGGCAGTTAACTATGGCTACACCTTC.